This is a list of T cell receptor beta chains from one sample in a study of blood T cell repertoires in COVID-19. Sequenced by immunoSEQ multiplex PCR; TCRdb stores in-frame clones only, minus some. The table lists 150,000 to 200,000 clones, 82% of them singletons. The sequenced sample consisted of peripheral blood. Source of these receptors: a woman younger than 45 with acute or convalescent COVID-19. Both conserved end residues are part of each CDR3. A D gene is named only where the DNA matches it firmly. Some rows have no size entry. The others give once, few or many, or a class for an expanded clone.

j_call,clone_size,v_call,d_call,cdr3_nt,cdr3_aa
TRBJ1-2,NA,TRBV19,TRBD1,TGTGCCACCAAACCGCAGGGGGCTGATTATGGCTACACCTTC,CATKPQGADYGYTF
TRBJ1-1,NA,TRBV5-1,NA,TGCGCCAGCAGTCTAGACAGGGAAGCTTTCTTT,CASSLDREAFF
TRBJ2-1,NA,TRBV6-6,NA,TGTGCCAGCAGTTATTACAGCCGCTCCTACAATGAGCAGTTCTTC,CASSYYSRSYNEQFF
TRBJ1-1,NA,TRBV14,NA,TGTGCCAGCAGCCAAAGTTGGGGACTGGGGAACACTGAAGCTTTCTTT,CASSQSWGLGNTEAFF
TRBJ2-3,NA,TRBV19,NA,TGTGCCAGTAACTCGGTCCCCACAGATACGCAGTATTTT,CASNSVPTDTQYF
TRBJ2-2,NA,TRBV12-5,TRBD2,TGTGCTAGTGGCCAAACGGGGACTAGCGCCTCCCGCCCCAGGTCCGGGGAGCTGTTTTTT,CASGQTGTSASRPRSGELFF
TRBJ1-3,NA,TRBV2,TRBD1,TGTGCCAGTGCTACAGGGGAAGCTGGAAACACCATATATTTT,CASATGEAGNTIYF
TRBJ1-5,NA,TRBV28,NA,TGTGCCAGCACCCAACCCGCTGGGCTAAGCAATCAGCCCCAGCATTTT,CASTQPAGLSNQPQHF
TRBJ2-3,NA,TRBV7-2,NA,TGTGCCAGCAGCTTAGCGTCAGGCTTGGATACGCAGTATTTT,CASSLASGLDTQYF
TRBJ1-1,NA,TRBV5-1,NA,TGCGCCAGCAGCTTCGCGAATTGGGGCCGACGGATGAACACTGAAGCTTTCTTT,CASSFANWGRRMNTEAFF
TRBJ1-6,few,TRBV5-4,NA,TGTGCCAGCAGCTTGACCGACTTGAGCTCCTATAATTCACCCCTCCACTTT,CASSLTDLSSYNSPLHF
TRBJ2-7,NA,TRBV6-5,TRBD1,TGTGCCAGCAGAGACCCGGGACAGGGAGGATACGAGCAGTACTTC,CASRDPGQGGYEQYF
TRBJ1-2,NA,TRBV3-1/TRBV3-2,TRBD1,TGTGCCAGCAGCCAATCTGACAGGGTAAGAAGTGGCTACACCTTC,CASSQSDRVRSGYTF
TRBJ2-3,once,TRBV4-3,NA,TGCGCCAGCAGCCAGGCCGACTGGCGGGGTAGCACAGATACGCAGTATTTT,CASSQADWRGSTDTQYF
TRBJ1-4,NA,TRBV4-2,NA,TGTGCCAGCAGCTTGGGGGCCATACGCGAAAAACTGTTTTTT,CASSLGAIREKLFF
TRBJ1-5,NA,TRBV5-4,TRBD1,TGTGCCAGCAGCTCGAAAGGACAGGGAGAGCCCCAGCATTTT,CASSSKGQGEPQHF
TRBJ1-1,NA,TRBV29-1,NA,TGCAGCGTTGAAGGGCCGGGAGCTGAAGCTTTCTTT,CSVEGPGAEAFF